This T cell receptor beta chain was profiled in a study of T cells in Graves' hyperthyroidism and ophthalmopathy. TCR beta CDR3 sequences were amplified from RNA transcripts. The primer set for the first-round RT-PCR of the TCR CDR3 was HTBI. One entry per CDR3 protein, called by TCRdb with MiXCR from the multiplex PCR reads. The table lists around 620,000 distinct CDR3 sequences, 35% to 55% of them singletons. Trimming took off 4 bases at V and 1 base at J, with 7 bases between the two ends. The CDR3 runs to 12 residues. Germline V CDR1 and CDR2: DFQATT, SNEGSKA (reference sequence). The V gene is TRBV20-1, the J gene TRBJ2-5, with a weak D call TRBD2 (6 bases). This receptor was taken from an adult woman with Graves' disease, either hyperthyroidism or ophthalmopathy (not recorded which). The sample comprised peripheral blood or thyroid tissue (not recorded which). The DNA of the CDR3 is TGCAGTGCTAAGCGGGCCCAAGAGACCCAGTACTTC. Encoded protein: CSAKRAQETQYF.